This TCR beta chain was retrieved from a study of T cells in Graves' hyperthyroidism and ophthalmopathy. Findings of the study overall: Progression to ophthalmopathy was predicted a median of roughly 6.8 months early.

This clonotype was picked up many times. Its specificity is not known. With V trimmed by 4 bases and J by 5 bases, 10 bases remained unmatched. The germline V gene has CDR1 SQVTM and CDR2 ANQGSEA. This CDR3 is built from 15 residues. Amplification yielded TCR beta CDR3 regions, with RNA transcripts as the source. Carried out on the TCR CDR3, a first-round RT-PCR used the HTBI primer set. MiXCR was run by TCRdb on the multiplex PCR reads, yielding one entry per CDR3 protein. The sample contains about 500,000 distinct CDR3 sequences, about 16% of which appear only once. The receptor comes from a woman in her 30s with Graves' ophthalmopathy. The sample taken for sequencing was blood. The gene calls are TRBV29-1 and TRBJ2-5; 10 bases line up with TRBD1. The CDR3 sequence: CSVGGGQGDGETQYF. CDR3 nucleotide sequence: TGCAGCGTTGGAGGCGGACAGGGGGACGGTGAGACCCAGTACTTC.